The entry that follows covers one T cell receptor beta chain sequence. Its cognate antigen is unknown. This sample stems from a study of beta chain features in type 1 diabetes. Turning to the study itself: Cell yields, gender and age were similar in healthy donors and patients.

The study's findings and limits: A potential influence of HLA type upon TCRB rearrangement remained unresolved herein. Patients with Type 1 diabetes showed moderately but significantly shorter TCRB CDR3s in all four CD4+ subsets.

Using CD45RO/CCR7/CD25/CD127/CD95/CD27, CD4+ naive, central memory, regulatory and stem cell-like memory cells were sorted. Sorting gave populations that all exceeded 98% purity. The V and J ends lost 8 bases and 8 bases respectively, with 15 bases between them. The V gene's germline CDR1 is MDHEN and CDR2 SYDVKM. This CDR3 has 12 amino acids. TCRB transcripts that were expressed got sequenced, as all of the isolated RNA had been reverse transcribed. Some clones are missing from TCRdb's copy, which holds only in-frame ones; the method was immunoSEQ multiplex PCR. The sample consists of over 100,000 clones, 16% of them appearing once.

The sequence was collected from a man aged 30 to 45 with type 1 diabetes. This sequence joins TRBV28 and TRBJ1-2, with no clear D. Input material: central memory CD4+ T cells from blood. The CDR3: CASSPAQQGYTF. DNA of the CDR3: TGTGCCAGCTCCCCGGCGCAACAAGGCTACACCTTC.